This record concerns one TCR beta chain sequence. This entry belongs to a study of cytomegalovirus exposure and HLA in healthy donors. The primer mix had 60 Vbeta and 13 Jbeta primers. Profiled with immunoSEQ multiplex PCR; TCRdb holds only in-frame clones, not every one. The table lists roughly 140,000 clones, 75% to 80% of them singletons. This CDR3 has 11 residues. CDR1 and CDR2 from the germline V gene are LNHDA and SQIVND (reference sequence). Trimming took 4 bases from V and 9 from J, leaving 9 bases between them. This clonotype was sampled from a man aged 40-55 years in good health and CMV-seropositive. Sequencing used PBMCs. The chain joins TRBV19 to TRBJ1-2; no clear D gene. The CDR3 here is CASSTRRSYTF. CDR3 nucleotides: TGTGCCAGTAGTACGCGGAGGAGCTACACCTTC.